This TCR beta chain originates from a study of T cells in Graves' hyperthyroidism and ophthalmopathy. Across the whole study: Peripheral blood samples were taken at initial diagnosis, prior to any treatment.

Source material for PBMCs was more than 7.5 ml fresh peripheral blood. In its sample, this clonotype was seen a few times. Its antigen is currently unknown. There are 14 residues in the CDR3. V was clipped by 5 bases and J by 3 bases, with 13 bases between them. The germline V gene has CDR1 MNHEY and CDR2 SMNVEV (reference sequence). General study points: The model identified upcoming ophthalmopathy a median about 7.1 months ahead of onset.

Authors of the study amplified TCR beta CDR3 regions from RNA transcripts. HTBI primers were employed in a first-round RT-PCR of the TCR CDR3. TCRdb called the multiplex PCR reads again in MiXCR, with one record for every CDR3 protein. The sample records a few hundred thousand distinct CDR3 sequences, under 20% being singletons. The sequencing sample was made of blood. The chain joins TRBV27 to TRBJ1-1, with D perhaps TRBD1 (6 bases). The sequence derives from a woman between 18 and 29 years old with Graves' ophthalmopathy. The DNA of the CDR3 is TGTGCCAGCAGTCCCAGGGAGGGGGACACTGAAGCTTTCTTT. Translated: CASSPREGDTEAFF.